The subject of this entry is one TCR beta chain. This receptor's antigen is unknown. Within one base of it there is no much larger clone, and no base qualities were kept. Sample time point, as interpreted from the label and publication: baseline before first vaccination. The vaccinee samples were drawn from two UK trials, COV001 and COV002, one of which was a single-blind randomized controlled phase 2/3 trial testing AZD1222 (ChAdOx1 nCoV-19) in healthy adults. Trial participant PBMC samples were collected at day 0 and day 28 after the second dose for TCRbeta chain sequencing. Looking up the germline V gene (reference sequence) yields CDR1 SGHNT and CDR2 YYREEE. The CDR3 sequence holds 16 residues, the cysteine and phenylalanine included. CDR3 DNA is the only sequence kept; it has 48 bases, read in frame from the first base. The junction shows trimming of 0 bases on V and 4 bases on J, plus 13 bases between the germline ends.

The CDR3 regions of human TCRbeta chains were analyzed by immunosequencing. In the original analysis: Repertoire TCRs were checked for matches against a reference library of SARS-CoV-2-specific TCRs that had been generated using the MIRA antigen-specificity platform. Breadth was defined as the fraction of unique TCRs that were SARS-CoV-2-associated, and depth was defined as the fraction of total T cells that were SARS-CoV-2-associated. Using the MIRA data, each spike-specific TCR was mapped to the spike region that the TCR reacts to and placed in a CD4 or CD8 class. Log10-transformed breadth and depth values were compared by one-way ANOVA with Sidak's multiple comparisons tests. Entries here come from immuneACCESS through TCRdb and include only in-frame sequences with V and J called. Some clones fail to appear in such tables; in the studies checked, an unresolved V gene covers under half of the shortfall, and the cause of the remainder is unknown. D and trimming come from the DNA, and the V and J calls and clone size come from that table. This sample lists some 190,000 clones; almost 95% were detected once. The ten largest clones capture 1% to 1.5% of the sample.

This entry is derived from a study of T cell responses to AZD1222 COVID-19 vaccine (dated by TCRdb to the early 2020s). The study in broad terms: AZD1222 recipients with second doses at about 4 weeks or about 12 weeks were pooled, because spike-specific TCR depth and breadth did not differ between schedules. A total of roughly 240 trial participants underwent TCR sequencing, of whom 200 to 220 received two doses of AZD1222 and about 25 received two doses of the MenACWY control vaccine. Trial participants were enrolled by age into 18-55, 56-69 and 70-plus year subgroups, with roughly 160, 29 and 62 TCR-sequenced participants respectively. The full study reports these points: Conclusions about previously exposed vaccinees are limited, since just six AZD1222 recipients were seropositive for SARS-CoV-2 at baseline. Nearly half of unique spike-specific TCRs reportedly recognized epitopes outside regions mutated in the B.1.351 and B.1.1.7 variants. No day 14 peak-response samples were available, so repertoires were characterized only after the peak T cell response. Vaccine-associated CD4 TCRs spanned the whole spike protein, with dominant responses in regions 160-218 and 743-854. In the small 56-69-year group, the increase in depth fell short of significance, most likely because of low power. Participants were mostly white British and included more females than males, and it was suggested by the authors that clonal diversity may have been underestimated. After two AZD1222 doses, both the breadth and the depth of spike-specific TCRs were significantly higher than at day 0 and than in MenACWY recipients.

This TCR was sampled from an adult in good health. The sample was peripheral blood, taken on day 0 of AZD1222 vaccination. This receptor chain uses TRBV5-4 and TRBJ2-2; 6 matching bases give a weak D call of TRBD1. Here is the DNA: TGTGCCAGCAGCTTGGCGAAGGGACACTCCACCGGGGAGCTGTTTTTT. Translated, this is CASSLAKGHSTGELFF.